This T cell receptor beta chain came from a study of blood T cell repertoires in COVID-19. Turning to the study itself: The study drew acute and convalescent COVID-19 samples from the United States, Italy and Spain. PBMCs, B-cell-depleted T cells, or T cells were the source of the cDNA or gDNA that made up the material.

In the original workflow: Using reference gene primer amplification, nucleated cell counts were estimated. TCRdb's table, derived via immunoSEQ multiplex PCR, lists solely in-frame clones and lacks some. D and trimming were read from the DNA, whereas the V and J calls and clone size are those reported in that table. The data contain about 60,000 clones, over 80% of them singletons. Germline V gene data show CDR1 as DFQATT and CDR2 as SNEGSKA (reference sequence). The CDR3 length is 15 residues. The trim removed 3 bases at V and 6 bases at J, leaving 8 bases unmatched. The gene calls are TRBV20-1 and TRBJ2-3, with 11 bases lining up with TRBD2. The clonotype comes from a human donor in a cohort sampled during active COVID-19. Sequencing was done on a sample of peripheral blood. CDR3 in DNA: TGCAGTGCTAGTATTAGCGGGGGGGCCAGCGATACGCAGTATTTT. Residues: CSASISGGASDTQYF.